What follows are 32 T cell receptor beta chains derived from one specimen sequenced in a study of T cells after yellow fever vaccination. A single record per CDR3 protein comes from TCRdb applying MiXCR to the 5' RACE reads. Seen here are 510,000 or so distinct CDR3 sequences, 15% to 20% observed once, and the top ten hold roughly an eighth. The source was PBMCs, collected 15 days after the yellow fever booster vaccination. These receptors originate from a man aged 25 to 40 who received the YFV17D yellow fever vaccine.

Only a few counts were recorded for this clonotype. The chain joins TRBV6-1 to TRBJ1-6; tentative D call: TRBD1 (5 bases). V lost 5 bases, J lost 10 bases, and 12 bases lay in between. The CDR3 has 13 residues. Germline V gene lookup returns CDR1 MNHNS and CDR2 SASEGT. The CDR3 loop is CASSQGAHSPLHF. The DNA for the CDR3 is TGTGCCAGCAGTCAGGGAGCACACTCACCCCTCCACTTT.

The table lists this clonotype with a count of one. The chain combines TRBV20-1 with TRBJ1-1, with D possibly matching TRBD1 (6 bases). Deletions cut 2 bases from V and 0 bases from J, with 10 bases between. This CDR3 region has 14 residues. CDR1 is DFQATT and CDR2 is SNEGSKA in the germline V gene (reference sequence). CDR3: CSARRGAVNTEAFF. The CDR3 DNA follows: TGCAGTGCTAGACGGGGGGCGGTGAACACTGAAGCTTTCTTT.

This clonotype was found a few times. The chain links TRBV29-1 to TRBJ2-7, with a tentative D call TRBD1 (6 bases). Trimming took 4 bases from V and 2 from J, leaving 18 bases between them. The germline gives CDR1 SQVTM, CDR2 ANQGSEA. The CDR3 spans 15 residues. CDR3 residues: CSVVLPGQHPYEQYF. For the CDR3, the DNA is TGCAGCGTTGTCCTACCGGGACAACACCCCTACGAGCAGTACTTC.

The V and J genes are TRBV7-7 and TRBJ2-2; D not certain. In germline, CDR1 is SSHAT, CDR2 FNYEAQ (reference sequence). CDR3 length: 14 residues. V lost 5 bases, J lost 4 bases, and 11 bases lay in between. CDR3 amino acids: CASSLLVFTGELFF. The CDR3 coding sequence is TGTGCCAGCAGCCTGTTAGTATTCACCGGGGAGCTGTTTTTT. Based on the CDR3 plus reference TRBV7-7 and TRBJ2-2, the full variable domain is GAGVSQSPRYKVTKRGQDVTLRCDPISSHATLYWYQQALGQGPEFLTYFNYEAQPDKSGLPSDRFSAERPEGSISTLTIQRTEQRDSAMYRCASSLLVFTGELFFGEGSRLTVL.

V usage is TRBV7-2 and J usage is TRBJ1-1, with D possibly being TRBD1 (6 bases). Germline-derived CDR1 and CDR2 are SGHTA and FQGNSA. This CDR3 has 13 amino acids. V lost 4 bases, J lost 3 bases, and 9 bases lay in between. CDR3 sequence: CASSSSGDTEAFF. The CDR3 DNA reads as TGTGCCAGCAGCTCATCAGGGGACACTGAAGCTTTCTTT.

The chain combines TRBV7-2 with TRBJ1-5, with no clear D. V lost 2 bases and J lost 6, with 8 bases in between. CDR3 size: 13 residues. Germline values: CDR1 SGHTA, CDR2 FQGNSA. For the CDR3, the DNA is TGTGCCAGCAGCTTATCCATCGGTCAGCCCCAGCATTTT. It translates to CASSLSIGQPQHF. The whole variable domain, filled in from reference TRBV7-2 and TRBJ1-5, reads GAGVSQSPSNKVTEKGKDVELRCDPISGHTALYWYRQSLGQGLEFLIYFQGNSAPDKSGLPSDRFSAERTGGSVSTLTIQRTQQEDSAVYLCASSLSIGQPQHFGDGTRLSIL.

This clonotype was seen more than once but under ten times. The chain joins TRBV4-3 to TRBJ1-4; D may be TRBD1 (5 bases). Trimming left V 4 bases short and J 5 bases short, with 14 bases between. From germline, CDR1 is LGHNA and CDR2 YSLEER. CDR3 size: 15 residues. CDR3 amino acids: CASSLAGGWNEKLFF. The CDR3 DNA follows: TGCGCCAGCAGCCTAGCCGGGGGTTGGAATGAAAAACTGTTTTTT.

This clonotype came up a few times. This chain uses TRBV7-2 with TRBJ2-1, with 7 bases lining up with TRBD1. V gave up 6 bases and J gave up 1 base; unmatched junction bases: 12. CDR1 and CDR2 (germline): SGHTA, FQGNSA. The CDR3 consists of 17 residues. CDR3 sequence: CASRSRQGVGSYNEQFF. The CDR3 bases are TGTGCCAGCAGGTCCCGACAGGGTGTTGGTTCCTACAATGAGCAGTTCTTC.

A few counts support this clonotype. The CDR3 sequence is CASSLAVVGLESGANVLTF. CDR3 sequence (DNA): TGCGCCAGCAGCTTGGCCGTGGTGGGTTTAGAGTCTGGGGCCAACGTCCTGACTTTC. The V and J genes are TRBV5-1 and TRBJ2-6; D call uncertain. The CDR3 is 19 residues long. V was trimmed by 0 bases and J by 1 base, leaving 17 bases between them. CDR1 SGHRS and CDR2 YFSETQ come from the germline V gene.

This clonotype was seen a handful of times. The gene calls are TRBV5-1 and TRBJ2-7; either TRBD1 or TRBD2 may supply D (6 bases each). V was cut by 9 bases and J by 5 bases, with 15 bases left in between. The CDR3 length is 12 residues. Germline V gene lookup returns CDR1 SGHRS and CDR2 YFSETQ. The CDR3 nucleotides are TGCGCCATCGAAGGGGGGCTTCACGAGCAGTACTTC. Translating gives CAIEGGLHEQYF.

This clonotype was seen only a few times. The chain employs TRBV4-3 and TRBJ2-1; TRBD1 agrees at 8 bases. CDR1 LGHNA and CDR2 YSLEER come from the germline V gene. The CDR3 contains 15 residues. Unmatched junction bases numbered 4, after V lost 0 bases and J lost 6 bases. CDR3 protein: CASSQDRTGLNEQFF. In DNA, the CDR3 is TGCGCCAGCAGCCAAGATCGGACAGGGCTCAATGAGCAGTTCTTC.

The chain joins TRBV25-1 to TRBJ2-6; D is unresolved. This CDR3 spans 18 amino acids. Deletions cut 2 bases from V and 0 bases from J, with 14 bases between. Per the germline V gene, CDR1 is MGHDK and CDR2 is SYGVNS. The CDR3 coding sequence is TGTGCCAGCAGTGAAGATTTTCAGGTGGACTCTGGGGCCAACGTCCTGACTTTC. The encoded protein is CASSEDFQVDSGANVLTF.

V gene TRBV5-1 combines with J gene TRBJ2-3; 11 positions match TRBD2. Trimming took 2 bases from V and 5 from J; bases not matched to a gene: 4. CDR1 is SGHRS, CDR2 YFSETQ, per germline. This CDR3 is 15 amino acids long. The CDR3 sequence: CASSFSSGRRDTQYF. The CDR3, as DNA: TGCGCCAGCAGCTTCTCTAGCGGGAGGAGAGATACGCAGTATTTT.

CDR3: CASSQDTIRSGANVLTF. Here the CDR3 DNA reads TGTGCCAGCAGCCAAGACACAATTAGATCTGGGGCCAACGTCCTGACTTTC. The chain uses TRBV14 and TRBJ2-6; D unclear. The CDR3 sequence is 17 residues long. With 0 bases removed from V and 1 base from J, the gap between germline ends came to 10 bases. Germline values: CDR1 SGHDN, CDR2 FVKESK.

This clonotype appeared a few times. V usage is TRBV7-8 and J usage is TRBJ2-3; the match to TRBD2 covers 11 bases. CDR3 length: 17 residues. The J segment lost 3 bases and the V segment lost 0 bases, leaving 5 bases of the junction unmatched. Germline-derived CDR1 and CDR2 are SGHVS and FQNEAQ. The CDR3 coding sequence is TGTGCCAGCAGCTTAGCTCGACTAGCGGGAAAGACAGATACGCAGTATTTT. Its protein is CASSLARLAGKTDTQYF.

In its sample, this clonotype was seen a few times. The V gene is TRBV7-2, the J gene TRBJ2-1; D is unresolved. The germline V and J ends were trimmed by 5 bases and 0 bases, with 11 bases remaining between them. The CDR3 loop spans 15 amino acids. Germline-derived CDR1 and CDR2 are SGHTA and FQGNSA. This CDR3 reads CASSGTWSSYNEQFF. DNA of the CDR3: TGTGCCAGCAGCGGTACTTGGAGCTCCTACAATGAGCAGTTCTTC.

This chain connects TRBV12-3 or TRBV12-4 to TRBJ2-3, with no clear D. The V end was cut by 7 bases, the J end by 4 bases, with 12 bases between. The CDR3 covers 13 residues. The CDR3 region has the DNA TGTGCCAGCAACGGAGATTTTTCAGATACGCAGTATTTT. Protein sequence: CASNGDFSDTQYF.

The rearrangement links TRBV20-1 to TRBJ2-5; TRBD2 matches 8 bases. V shed 4 bases, J shed 0 bases, and the junction held 10 bases outside the gene matches. CDR3 size: 16 residues. Looked up from germline, CDR1 is DFQATT and CDR2 is SNEGSKA (reference sequence). CDR3 residues: CSATTGLADNQETQYF. The CDR3 nucleotides are TGCAGTGCTACCACCGGACTAGCCGATAACCAAGAGACCCAGTACTTC.

This clonotype was seen a handful of times. V is TRBV30 and J is TRBJ2-3, with TRBD2 identical over 8 bases. With 8 bases clipped from V and 2 bases from J, the junction kept 9 bases outside the gene matches. The CDR3 has 14 residues. Per the germline V gene, CDR1 is GTSNPN and CDR2 is SVGIG (reference sequence). In DNA, the CDR3 is TGTGCCGCCTCTTCTAGCGGGTTCACAGATACGCAGTATTTT. Its protein is CAASSSGFTDTQYF.

The rearrangement joins TRBV15 to TRBJ2-5, with a weak D call TRBD2 (5 bases). CDR3 length equals 13 residues. Germline V CDR1 and CDR2: LNHNV, YYDKDF (reference sequence). With 0 bases removed from V and 5 bases from J, the gap between germline ends came to 7 bases. For the CDR3, the DNA is TGTGCCACCAGCAGAGATAGGAGGGAGACCCAGTACTTC. Protein product: CATSRDRRETQYF. The variable domain in full, with the rest retrieved from reference TRBV15 and TRBJ2-5, is DAMVIQNPRYQVTQFGKPVTLSCSQTLNHNVMYWYQQKSSQAPKLLFHYYDKDFNNEADTPDNFQSRRPNTSFCFLDIRSPGLGDTAMYLCATSRDRRETQYFGPGTRLLVL.

This clonotype was counted only a few times. V gene TRBV7-9 combines with J gene TRBJ2-1; 11 positions agree with TRBD2. From germline, CDR1 is SEHNR and CDR2 FQNEAQ (reference sequence). V shed 0 bases and J 5 bases; nucleotides not matched to a gene: 0. The CDR3 totals 15 residues. CDR3 loop: CASSLAGLADNEQFF. CDR3 nucleotide sequence: TGTGCCAGCAGCTTAGCGGGACTAGCGGACAATGAGCAGTTCTTC.

This clonotype was counted only a few times. This rearrangement joins TRBV7-2 to TRBJ2-3, with D hard to call. CDR3 size: 14 residues. The V end was cut by 5 bases, the J end by 5 bases, with 14 bases between. CDR1 is SGHTA and CDR2 is FQGNSA in the germline V gene. The CDR3 bases are TGTGCCAGCAGCCCAGACTCAAACGGAGATACGCAGTATTTT. Translation gives CASSPDSNGDTQYF.

This clonotype was found many times. CDR3 residues: CASSLGWEGTYEQYF. In DNA form, the CDR3 reads TGTGCCAGCAGCTTAGGATGGGAGGGAACCTACGAGCAGTACTTC. V and J are TRBV7-8 and TRBJ2-7, with TRBD2 matching over 7 bases. CDR3 size: 15 residues. Germline values: CDR1 SGHVS, CDR2 FQNEAQ. Trimming cost V 1 base and J 2 bases; bases outside gene matches: 5.

This clonotype has only a few counts. The chain couples TRBV29-1 to TRBJ2-2; 8 positions match TRBD1. V shed 3 bases and J 0 bases; nucleotides not matched to a gene: 9. Looked up from germline, CDR1 is SQVTM and CDR2 is ANQGSEA. This CDR3 comprises 17 residues. CDR3 DNA: TGCAGCGTTGAGGGGACAGGAGATTTTGCGAACACCGGGGAGCTGTTTTTT. Residues: CSVEGTGDFANTGELFF.

The J gene is TRBJ2-2, the V gene TRBV3-1; D is uncertain. The germline V gene encodes CDR1 LGHDT and CDR2 YNNKEL (reference sequence). Trimming took off 2 bases at V and 5 bases at J, with 12 bases between the two ends. This CDR3 has 15 residues. As DNA, the CDR3 is TGTGCCAGCAGCCAACCTAAGCAACGAACCGGGGAGCTGTTTTTT. This encodes CASSQPKQRTGELFF.

This clonotype has just a few counts. The chain has TRBV5-1 and TRBJ2-1; D gene ambiguous. The germline CDR1 and CDR2 sequences are SGHRS and YFSETQ. CDR3 length equals 16 residues. The germline V and J ends were trimmed by 0 bases and 0 bases, with 10 bases remaining between them. DNA of the CDR3: TGCGCCAGCAGCTTGGTGAGCGCGAGCTCCTACAATGAGCAGTTCTTC. Protein sequence: CASSLVSASSYNEQFF.

Here the CDR3 reads CASSVEGVGQPQHF. The CDR3 bases are TGTGCCAGCAGCGTAGAGGGGGTTGGGCAGCCCCAGCATTTT. The chain combines TRBV9 with TRBJ1-5, with a tentative D call TRBD1 (6 bases). Germline assignment: CDR1 SGDLS and CDR2 YYNGEE. V was trimmed by 0 bases and J by 7 bases, leaving 11 bases between them. The CDR3 runs 14 residues.

The chain uses TRBV5-1 and TRBJ2-2; 9 positions match TRBD1. With 4 bases clipped from V and 9 bases from J, the junction kept 10 bases outside the gene matches. Looked up from germline, CDR1 is SGHRS and CDR2 is YFSETQ. The CDR3 runs 15 residues. CDR3 region: CASSMDGDRVRELFF. CDR3 DNA: TGCGCCAGCAGCATGGACGGGGACAGGGTACGGGAGCTGTTTTTT.

Only a few counts were recorded for this clonotype. CDR3 protein: CASSFRTGRRDSPLHF. The CDR3 region has the DNA TGTGCCAGCAGCTTCCGGACAGGGCGACGGGATTCACCCCTCCACTTT. The chain couples TRBV7-2 to TRBJ1-6; 8 bases are a match to TRBD1. The CDR3 has 16 residues. The germline V gene has CDR1 SGHTA and CDR2 FQGNSA. V lost 3 bases to trimming and J lost 8 bases; unmatched junction nucleotides: 9.

The genes are TRBV12-3 or TRBV12-4 and TRBJ2-7; 8 bases are a match to TRBD2. This CDR3 is 14 amino acids long. Trimming at V came to 5 bases and at J to 6 bases, leaving 9 bases not matched to a gene. The CDR3 loop reads CASSPAGVPSEQYF. The CDR3 region has the DNA TGTGCCAGCAGTCCAGCGGGAGTCCCCAGCGAGCAGTACTTC.

This chain uses TRBV28 with TRBJ2-7, with D possibly called TRBD1 or TRBD2 (6 bases each). The CDR3 covers 16 residues. The V and J ends lost 2 bases and 2 bases respectively, with 16 bases between them. CDR1 is MDHEN and CDR2 is SYDVKM in the germline V gene. The CDR3 coding sequence is TGTGCCAGCAGTTTAGGAGGAGGGGGAGTACCCTACGAGCAGTACTTC. This translates into CASSLGGGGVPYEQYF.

This clonotype has a count of ten or more. The chain combines TRBV27 with TRBJ2-2; D remains ambiguous. The CDR3 totals 17 residues. V dropped 9 bases and J dropped 0 bases, with 20 bases sitting between them. Germline CDR1 reads MNHEY; CDR2 reads SMNVEV (reference sequence). The DNA for the CDR3 is TGTGCCAGTCCCCCCAGAATTTTGTGCCCGAACACCGGGGAGCTGTTTTTT. It specifies CASPPRILCPNTGELFF.